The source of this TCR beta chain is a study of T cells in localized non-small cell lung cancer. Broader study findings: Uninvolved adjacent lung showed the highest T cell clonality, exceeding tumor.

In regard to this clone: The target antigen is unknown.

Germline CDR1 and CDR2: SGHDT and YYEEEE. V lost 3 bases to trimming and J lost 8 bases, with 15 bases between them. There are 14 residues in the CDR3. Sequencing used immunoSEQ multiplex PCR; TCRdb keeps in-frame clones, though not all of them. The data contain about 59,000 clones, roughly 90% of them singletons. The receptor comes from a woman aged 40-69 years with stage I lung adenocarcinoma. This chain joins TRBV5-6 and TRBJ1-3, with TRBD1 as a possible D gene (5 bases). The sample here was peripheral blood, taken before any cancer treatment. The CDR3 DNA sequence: TGTGCCAGCAGCTCCCAGGGTTGGCCAGACACCATATATTTT. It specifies CASSSQGWPDTIYF.